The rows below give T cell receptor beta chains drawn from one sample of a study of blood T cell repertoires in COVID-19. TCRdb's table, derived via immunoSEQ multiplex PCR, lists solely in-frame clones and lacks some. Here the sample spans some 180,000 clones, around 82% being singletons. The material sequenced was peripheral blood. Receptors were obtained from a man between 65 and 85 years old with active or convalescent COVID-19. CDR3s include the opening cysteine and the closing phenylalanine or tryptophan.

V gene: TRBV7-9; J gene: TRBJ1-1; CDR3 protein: CASSLGYVPGDTEAFF
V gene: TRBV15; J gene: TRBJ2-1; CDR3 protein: CATSARGLAGDNEQFF
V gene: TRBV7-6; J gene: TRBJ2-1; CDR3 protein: CASSLTSATGNEQFF
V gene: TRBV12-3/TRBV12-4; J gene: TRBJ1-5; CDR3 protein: CASSQDRGQPQHF
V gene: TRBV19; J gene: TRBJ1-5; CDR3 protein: CASRTFKKGGVNQPQHF
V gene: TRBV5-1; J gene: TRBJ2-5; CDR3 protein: CASSLAGQAETQYF
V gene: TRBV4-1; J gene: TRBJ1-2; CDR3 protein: CASSQGRGGYTF
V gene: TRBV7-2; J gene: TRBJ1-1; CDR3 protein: CASSSTGEAFF
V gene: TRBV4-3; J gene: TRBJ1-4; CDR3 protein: CASSQETQGNEKLFF
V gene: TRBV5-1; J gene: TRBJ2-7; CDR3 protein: CASSIGTGSSYEQYF
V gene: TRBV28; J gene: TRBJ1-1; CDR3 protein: CASSLSGSEAFF
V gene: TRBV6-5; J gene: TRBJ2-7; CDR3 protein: CASSSGTGGYEQYF
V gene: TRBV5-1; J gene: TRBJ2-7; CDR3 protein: CASSLLVSGSEREQYF
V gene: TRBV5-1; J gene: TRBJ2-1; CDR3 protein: CASSLVSPGYNEQFF
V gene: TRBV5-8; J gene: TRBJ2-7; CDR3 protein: CASSPRVMEQYF
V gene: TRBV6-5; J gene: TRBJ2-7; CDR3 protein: CASSYKRAGSSYEQYF
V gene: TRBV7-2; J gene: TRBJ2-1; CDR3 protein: CASSSPGLAGRNEQFF
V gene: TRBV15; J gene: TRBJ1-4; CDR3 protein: CATSRPDRGLEKLFF
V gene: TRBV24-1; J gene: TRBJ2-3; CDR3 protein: CATSDAGADTQYF
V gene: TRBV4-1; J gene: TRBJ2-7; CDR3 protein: CASSQDTVWPGYEQYF
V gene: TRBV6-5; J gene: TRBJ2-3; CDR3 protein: CASSTGYTQYF
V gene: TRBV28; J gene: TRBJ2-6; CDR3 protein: CASRRSSGANVLTF
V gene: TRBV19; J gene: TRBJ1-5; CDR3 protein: CASSIDQNLNQPQHF
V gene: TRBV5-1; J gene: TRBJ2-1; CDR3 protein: CASSGGQQVSYNEQFF
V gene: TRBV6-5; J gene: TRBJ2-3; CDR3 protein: CASSYTRSVGDTQYF
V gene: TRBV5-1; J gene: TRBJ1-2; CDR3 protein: CASSRGTGTTNYGYTF
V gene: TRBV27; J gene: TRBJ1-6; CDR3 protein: CASSLKGTVPASPLHF
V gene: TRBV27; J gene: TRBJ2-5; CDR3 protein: CASSFRPRETQYF
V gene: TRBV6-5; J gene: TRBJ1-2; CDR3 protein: CASRLNTGNGYTF
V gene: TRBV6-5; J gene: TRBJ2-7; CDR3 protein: CASWRDRSSYEQYF
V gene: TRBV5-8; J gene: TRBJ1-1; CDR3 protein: CASSPPPGSEAFF
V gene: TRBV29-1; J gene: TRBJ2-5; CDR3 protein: CSVEGRPQETQYF
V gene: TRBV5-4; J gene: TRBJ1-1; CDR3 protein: CASSLLQGVDTEAFF
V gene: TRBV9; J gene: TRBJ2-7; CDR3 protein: CASSVEGDMRTYEQYF
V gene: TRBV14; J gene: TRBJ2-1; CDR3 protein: CASSRGGRLVRREQFF
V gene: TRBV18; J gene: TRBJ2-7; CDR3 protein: CASSTGQSNEQYF
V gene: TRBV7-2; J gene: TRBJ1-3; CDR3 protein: CASSLGQGMGGNTIYF